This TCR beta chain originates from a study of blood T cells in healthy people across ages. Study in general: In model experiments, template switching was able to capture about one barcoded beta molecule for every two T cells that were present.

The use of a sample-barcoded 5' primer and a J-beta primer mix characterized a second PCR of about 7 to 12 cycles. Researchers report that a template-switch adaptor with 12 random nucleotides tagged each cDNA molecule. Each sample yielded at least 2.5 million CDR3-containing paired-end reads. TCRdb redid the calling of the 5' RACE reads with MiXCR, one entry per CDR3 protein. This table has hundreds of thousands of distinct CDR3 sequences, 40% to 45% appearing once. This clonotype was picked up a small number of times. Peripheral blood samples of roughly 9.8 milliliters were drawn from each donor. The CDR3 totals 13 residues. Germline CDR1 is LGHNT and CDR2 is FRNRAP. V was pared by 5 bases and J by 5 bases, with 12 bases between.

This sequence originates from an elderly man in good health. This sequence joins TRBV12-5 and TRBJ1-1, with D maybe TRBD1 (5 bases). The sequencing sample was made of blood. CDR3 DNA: TGTGCTAGTGGTGGGACTCAGGGTACTGAAGCTTTCTTT. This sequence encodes CASGGTQGTEAFF.